These 22 T cell receptor beta chains originate from one sample sequenced in a study of cytomegalovirus exposure and HLA in healthy donors. The PCR was carried out with 60 Vbeta primers and 13 Jbeta primers. Measured with immunoSEQ multiplex PCR; TCRdb has only the in-frame clones, and not every one. The sample records about 150,000 clones, approximately 78% being singletons. Sequenced sample: PBMCs. The receptors shown here come from a man aged 35 to 55 in good health and CMV-seropositive.

This clone was recorded a few times. The rearrangement links TRBV7-3 to TRBJ2-1, with 11 bases lining up with TRBD2. This CDR3 is built from 19 residues. Losses at the gene ends were 5 bases for V and 0 bases for J; bases not matched to a gene: 12. Germline V gene data show CDR1 as SGHTA and CDR2 as FQGTGA. This CDR3 reads CASSPKGGLADSSYNEQFF. In nucleotides, the CDR3 is TGTGCCAGCAGCCCCAAAGGGGGACTAGCGGACAGCTCCTACAATGAGCAGTTCTTC.

The chain carries TRBV5-1 and TRBJ1-5; D perhaps matches TRBD1 (5 bases). Trimming cost V 4 bases and J 2 bases, with 16 bases left between them. Germline lookup yields CDR1 SGHRS and CDR2 YFSETQ. The CDR3 sequence is 16 residues long. The chain's CDR3 is CASSLDGARGNQPQHF. CDR3 bases: TGCGCCAGCAGCCTTGATGGGGCTAGGGGCAATCAGCCCCAGCATTTT.

The chain carries TRBV9 and TRBJ2-5, with 16 nucleotides matching TRBD2. This CDR3 contains 20 residues. Looked up from germline, CDR1 is SGDLS and CDR2 is YYNGEE. The trim removed 0 bases at V and 4 bases at J, leaving 12 bases unmatched. CDR3 coding DNA: TGTGCCAGCAGCGTAGGACAGTTGGGGACTAGCGGGAGGGCCGGAGAGACCCAGTACTTC. It specifies CASSVGQLGTSGRAGETQYF. The full variable domain, rest sourced from reference TRBV9 and TRBJ2-5, is DSGVTQTPKHLITATGQRVTLRCSPRSGDLSVYWYQQSLDQGLQFLIQYYNGEERAKGNILERFSAQQFPDLHSELNLSSLELGDSALYFCASSVGQLGTSGRAGETQYFGPGTRLLVL.

This clone showed up just a few times. The rearrangement links TRBV7-7 to TRBJ2-3, with unresolved D. CDR1 and CDR2 (germline): SSHAT, FNYEAQ (reference sequence). V was shortened by 2 bases and J by 1 base, with 4 bases between the two germline ends. This CDR3 is built from 13 residues. CDR3 in DNA: TGTGCCAGCAGCTTAAGCGGCACAGATACGCAGTATTTT. Amino acids: CASSLSGTDTQYF.

The rearrangement links TRBV6-6 to TRBJ1-1; 11 nucleotides match TRBD1. There are 16 residues in the CDR3. CDR1 and CDR2 from the germline V gene are MNHNY and SVGAGI (reference sequence). Germline trimming cut 5 bases from V and 4 bases from J; bases unmatched to any gene: 9. The CDR3 DNA is TGTGCCAGCAGTCTCAGGACAGGGGGCCGTTTCACTGAAGCTTTCTTT. The encoded protein is CASSLRTGGRFTEAFF.

The chain links TRBV6-6 to TRBJ1-1, with 7 bases aligning to TRBD1. CDR1 is MNHNY and CDR2 is SVGAGI in the germline V gene (reference sequence). This CDR3 is built from 14 residues. V trimming: 6 bases; J trimming: 4 bases; junction bases outside the gene matches: 8. CDR3 in DNA: TGTGCCAGCAGCTCGACAGGGAGCGGCACTGAAGCTTTCTTT. The encoded protein is CASSSTGSGTEAFF.

This clone showed up just once. The chain has TRBV5-8 and TRBJ2-1; possibly TRBD2 for D (5 bases). V was clipped by 4 bases and J by 6 bases, with 14 bases between them. In germline, CDR1 is SGHTS, CDR2 YDEGEE. The CDR3 is 14 amino acids. CDR3 sequence (DNA): TGTGCCAGCAGCCAGCCCGAAACTAGCAATGAGCAGTTCTTC. Translation: CASSQPETSNEQFF.

This rearrangement joins TRBV14 to TRBJ2-5; 13 positions agree with TRBD2. With 4 bases clipped from V and 4 bases from J, the junction kept 9 bases outside the gene matches. Germline V gene data show CDR1 as SGHDN and CDR2 as FVKESK. The CDR3 runs to 17 residues. For the CDR3, the DNA is TGTGCCAGCAGCCCAATATGGACTAGCGGGAGTGGAGAGACCCAGTACTTC. Its protein is CASSPIWTSGSGETQYF.

The CDR3 loop is CASSLVSSYNEQFF. Written as DNA, the CDR3 is TGTGCCAGCAGCTTGGTGAGCTCCTACAATGAGCAGTTCTTC. The chain links TRBV7-9 to TRBJ2-1; D gene unclear. Trimming removed 3 bases at V and 0 bases at J, with 6 bases between. CDR3 size: 14 residues. Germline V lookup: CDR1 SEHNR, CDR2 FQNEAQ (reference sequence). The whole variable domain, remainder taken from reference TRBV7-9 and TRBJ2-1, is DTGVSQNPRHKITKRGQNVTFRCDPISEHNRLYWYRQTLGQGPEFLTYFQNEAQLEKSRLLSDRFSAERPKGSFSTLEIQRTEQGDSAMYLCASSLVSSYNEQFFGPGTRLTVL.

The genes are TRBV9 and TRBJ1-3; 7 nucleotides align to TRBD1. V lost 5 bases, J lost 0 bases, and 2 bases stayed unmatched. CDR1 and CDR2 from the germline V gene are SGDLS and YYNGEE. The CDR3 is 14 residues long. CDR3 region: CASRPGGSGNTIYF. The DNA of the CDR3 is TGTGCCAGCAGACCAGGGGGCTCTGGAAACACCATATATTTT.

V and J are TRBV5-5 and TRBJ1-2; possibly TRBD1 for D (5 bases). CDR1 is SGHKS and CDR2 is YYEKEE in the germline V gene (reference sequence). V was shortened by 0 bases and J by 7 bases, with 10 bases between the two germline ends. The length of the CDR3 is 13 residues. DNA for the CDR3: TGTGCCAGCAGCTTGGAGGCAGGGTCTGGCTACACCTTC. This sequence encodes CASSLEAGSGYTF.

This clone was counted only a few times. The V gene is TRBV28, the J gene TRBJ1-2; D is ambiguous. Germline V gene lookup returns CDR1 MDHEN and CDR2 SYDVKM. The CDR3 is 14 residues long. Deletions cut 5 bases from V and 4 bases from J, with 14 bases between. CDR3 sequence: CASSIPREVYGYTF. Written as DNA, the CDR3 is TGTGCCAGCAGTATACCGAGGGAGGTCTATGGCTACACCTTC.

The J gene is TRBJ2-1, the V gene TRBV11-3; 10 bases match TRBD2. The CDR3 totals 15 residues. The germline gives CDR1 SGHNT, CDR2 YENEEA. After removal of 5 bases from V and 6 bases from J, the junction contained 7 bases not matched to a gene. In nucleotides, the CDR3 is TGTGCCAGCAGCGGAGCGGGAGGGAACCGCAATGAGCAGTTCTTC. Translation: CASSGAGGNRNEQFF.

This chain connects TRBV5-1 to TRBJ2-5; maybe TRBD2 (6 bases). Between the trimmed V and J ends, which lost 9 bases and 0 bases, there was a span of 9 bases. CDR3 size: 12 residues. The germline gives CDR1 SGHRS, CDR2 YFSETQ. The CDR3 DNA is TGCGCCACGGGAGAGTACCAAGAGACCCAGTACTTC. It encodes CATGEYQETQYF.

The CDR3 DNA reads as TGTGCCACCAGCAGAGATCTAGGGGCGGTCACTAATGAAAAACTGTTTTTT. This sequence encodes CATSRDLGAVTNEKLFF. The rearrangement uses TRBV15 and TRBJ1-4, with D perhaps TRBD1 (5 bases). Per germline, CDR1 LNHNV and CDR2 YYDKDF (reference sequence). V dropped 0 bases and J dropped 2 bases, with 13 bases sitting between them. This CDR3 is built from 17 residues. Filled out from reference TRBV15 and TRBJ1-4, the complete variable domain reads DAMVIQNPRYQVTQFGKPVTLSCSQTLNHNVMYWYQQKSSQAPKLLFHYYDKDFNNEADTPDNFQSRRPNTSFCFLDIRSPGLGDTAMYLCATSRDLGAVTNEKLFFGSGTQLSVL.

This chain links TRBV13 with TRBJ2-6, with TRBD1 identical over 8 bases. The CDR3 is 17 residues long. Germline V gives CDR1 PRHDT, CDR2 FYEKMQ (reference sequence). Here the CDR3 reads CHLPTGTGIAGANVLTF. CDR3 bases: TGTCACTTACCTACCGGGACAGGTATAGCTGGGGCCAACGTCCTGACTTTC.

The chain is built from TRBV29-1 and TRBJ2-1; D unclear. This CDR3 is 10 amino acids long. Germline V gives CDR1 SQVTM, CDR2 ANQGSEA. The ends were cut back, 6 bases at V and 8 bases at J, with 8 bases in the middle. This CDR3 reads CSVGDDEQFF. CDR3 bases: TGCAGCGTGGGCGACGATGAGCAGTTCTTC.

The chain employs TRBV18 and TRBJ2-5; TRBD2 aligns across 8 bases. Trimming took 3 bases from V and 2 from J; bases not matched to a gene: 11. Germline CDR1 and CDR2: KGHSH and LQKENI. The CDR3 length is 17 residues. CDR3 in amino acids: CASSPLSGGRTQETQYF. The CDR3 coding sequence is TGTGCCAGCTCACCTCTTTCGGGAGGGCGGACTCAAGAGACCCAGTACTTC.

This clone appeared a few times. V and J are TRBV6-1 and TRBJ1-1; a weak D match, TRBD1 (6 bases). Germline V gene lookup returns CDR1 MNHNS and CDR2 SASEGT. Trimming left V 6 bases short and J 5 bases short, with 13 bases between. The CDR3 is 13 amino acids. The DNA for the CDR3 is TGTGCCAGCAGGGAGACCGGGACAACTGAAGCTTTCTTT. Its translation: CASRETGTTEAFF.

This rearrangement joins TRBV9 to TRBJ1-1; 10 bases map to TRBD1. V lost 0 bases, J lost 6 bases, and 5 bases stayed unmatched. Germline V CDR1 and CDR2: SGDLS, YYNGEE. This CDR3 region has 15 residues. The DNA of the CDR3 is TGTGCCAGCAGCGTAGGGGGACAGGGGACAGCTGAAGCTTTCTTT. Encoded protein: CASSVGGQGTAEAFF.

The gene calls are TRBV5-8 and TRBJ1-5; D gene unclear. The CDR3 is made up of 16 amino acids. Trimming removed 2 bases at V and 1 base at J, with 13 bases between. Germline V gives CDR1 SGHTS, CDR2 YDEGEE. CDR3: CASSFPIATSNQPQHF. CDR3 nucleotides: TGTGCCAGCAGCTTTCCGATAGCGACAAGCAATCAGCCCCAGCATTTT.

This clone has only a few counts. The J gene is TRBJ2-3, the V gene TRBV2, with D possibly being TRBD1 (6 bases). The CDR3 has 16 amino acids. CDR1 is SNHLY and CDR2 is FYNNEI in the germline V gene. V was pared by 7 bases and J by 2 bases, with 19 bases between. The CDR3 protein is CASKGRTEWDTDTQYF. The CDR3 region has the DNA TGTGCCAGCAAGGGGCGGACAGAGTGGGACACAGATACGCAGTATTTT.